This TCR beta chain was sequenced in a study of shared clonotypes between healthy human individuals. There are 12 residues in the CDR3. Germline assignment: CDR1 KGHSH and CDR2 LQKENI. Between the trimmed V and J ends, which lost 4 bases and 2 bases, there was a span of 5 bases. Some clones are missing from TCRdb's copy, which holds only in-frame ones; the method was immunoSEQ multiplex PCR. The sample lists approximately 500,000 clones, about 75% occurring once. The rearrangement joins TRBV18 to TRBJ2-5; D unresolved. This TCR was sampled from a woman aged 40 to 49 in good health. Some clones in this sample may be carry-over from other donors' samples. Sequenced material: PBMCs. The CDR3 here is CASSREQETQYF. The CDR3 DNA sequence: TGTGCCAGCTCACGGGAACAAGAGACCCAGTACTTC.